The 18 T cell receptor beta chains listed next were all sequenced from one sample in a study of technical replicates of blood from several donors. Assay: immunoSEQ multiplex PCR; the TCRdb copy retains only in-frame clones and omits some. The sample includes some 80,000 clones, approximately 90% of them seen just once. The sequenced sample was T cells isolated from PBMCs. The receptors originated from a human donor in good health.

The chain combines TRBV5-6 with TRBJ2-7; D gene uncertain. V dropped 1 base and J dropped 4 bases, with 12 bases sitting between them. Germline-derived CDR1 and CDR2 are SGHDT and YYEEEE. The CDR3 is 14 residues long. The DNA for the CDR3 is TGTGCCAGCAGCTTGAGACATGGAATTTACGAGCAGTACTTC. This codes for CASSLRHGIYEQYF.

The genes are TRBV10-1 and TRBJ1-1; 7 nucleotides line up with TRBD1. V shed 5 bases and J 3 bases; nucleotides not matched to a gene: 9. The CDR3 is 15 amino acids. Per the germline V gene, CDR1 is WNHNN and CDR2 is SYGVQD (reference sequence). The DNA of the CDR3 is TGCGCCAGCAGTCCTTACAACACAGGGGACACTGAAGCTTTCTTT. This sequence encodes CASSPYNTGDTEAFF.

V and J are TRBV28 and TRBJ2-7; the D gene is possibly TRBD2 (5 bases). V lost 4 bases, J lost 0 bases, and 10 bases lay in between. CDR3 size: 14 residues. Germline V lookup: CDR1 MDHEN, CDR2 SYDVKM. CDR3 loop: CASSSPGSSYEQYF. As DNA, the CDR3 is TGTGCCAGCAGTTCCCCGGGGTCCTCCTACGAGCAGTACTTC.

The chain employs TRBV7-9 and TRBJ2-5; D not resolved. V dropped 3 bases and J dropped 4 bases, with 9 bases sitting between them. From germline, CDR1 is SEHNR and CDR2 FQNEAQ (reference sequence). This CDR3 has 13 residues. CDR3 DNA sequence: TGTGCCAGCAGCTTGGTAGTAGCAGAGACCCAGTACTTC. Its translation is CASSLVVAETQYF. Filled out from reference TRBV7-9 and TRBJ2-5, the complete variable domain reads DTGVSQNPRHKITKRGQNVTFRCDPISEHNRLYWYRQTLGQGPEFLTYFQNEAQLEKSRLLSDRFSAERPKGSFSTLEIQRTEQGDSAMYLCASSLVVAETQYFGPGTRLLVL.

The chain uses TRBV5-1 and TRBJ2-6; 7 bases are a match to TRBD1. The germline V gene has CDR1 SGHRS and CDR2 YFSETQ. V lost 6 bases to trimming and J lost 2 bases; unmatched junction nucleotides: 14. This CDR3 has 18 amino acids. CDR3 bases: TGCGCCAGCACCCTACAGGGGACCCCCTTACCTGGGGCCAACGTCCTGACTTTC. Translation gives CASTLQGTPLPGANVLTF.

This CDR3 is CAWSVSGGGTQYF. CDR3 bases: TGTGCCTGGAGTGTATCGGGAGGAGGGACCCAGTACTTC. V usage is TRBV30 and J usage is TRBJ2-5, with 7 bases lining up with TRBD2. Losses at the gene ends were 0 bases for V and 7 bases for J; bases not matched to a gene: 5. The CDR3 contains 13 residues. The germline V gene has CDR1 GTSNPN and CDR2 SVGIG (reference sequence).

The chain combines TRBV18 with TRBJ1-2; D remains ambiguous. The germline CDR1 and CDR2 sequences are KGHSH and LQKENI. The CDR3 spans 15 residues. V was cut by 0 bases and J by 5 bases, with 13 bases left in between. In DNA, the CDR3 is TGTGCCAGCTCACCACCCTCAACGGTTAAATATGGCTACACCTTC. This gives the protein CASSPPSTVKYGYTF.

This chain joins TRBV6-1 and TRBJ1-1; TRBD1 agrees at 10 bases. V lost 3 bases to trimming and J lost 10 bases; unmatched junction nucleotides: 8. The CDR3 contains 14 residues. CDR1 is MNHNS, CDR2 SASEGT, per germline. CDR3 sequence reads: CASSDWDRGLGAFF. CDR3 sequence (DNA): TGTGCCAGCAGTGACTGGGACAGGGGTTTAGGAGCTTTCTTT.

Here the CDR3 reads CASSIGQGAYEQYF. CDR3 coding DNA: TGTGCCAGTAGTATAGGACAGGGGGCCTACGAGCAGTACTTC. The chain couples TRBV19 to TRBJ2-7, with TRBD1 matching over 9 bases. CDR1 is LNHDA, CDR2 SQIVND, per germline (reference sequence). After removal of 1 base from V and 2 bases from J, the junction contained 0 bases not matched to a gene. There are 14 residues in the CDR3.

The chain joins TRBV4-1 to TRBJ2-7, with TRBD2 matching 13 bases. Trimming cost V 6 bases and J 3 bases; bases outside gene matches: 11. The CDR3 runs 17 residues. Germline assignment: CDR1 MGHRA and CDR2 YSYEKL. CDR3 sequence reads: CASSAFWTSGRNYEQYF. CDR3 sequence (DNA): TGCGCCAGCAGTGCCTTTTGGACTAGCGGGAGAAACTACGAGCAGTACTTC.

The V gene is TRBV6-1, the J gene TRBJ1-5; D gene unclear. The germline V gene encodes CDR1 MNHNS and CDR2 SASEGT. Trimming stripped 0 bases from V and 1 base from J, with 13 bases between. The CDR3 spans 17 residues. CDR3 coding DNA: TGTGCCAGCAGTGAAGCGCGGCTTCTTGGAAGCAATCAGCCCCAGCATTTT. Translated, it gives CASSEARLLGSNQPQHF.

The chain links TRBV10-1 to TRBJ2-7, with D tentatively TRBD2 (6 bases). CDR3 length: 12 residues. V shed 10 bases and J shed 7 bases, with 17 bases lying between them. Germline CDR1 WNHNN, CDR2 SYGVQD (reference sequence). CDR3 DNA sequence: TGCGCCACAACGGACGGCCGGGGGGAGCAGTACTTC. Encoded protein: CATTDGRGEQYF.

The rearrangement joins TRBV19 to TRBJ1-2, with D unclear. With 3 bases removed from V and 0 bases from J, the gap between germline ends came to 11 bases. The CDR3 is 15 residues long. Germline lookup yields CDR1 LNHDA and CDR2 SQIVND (reference sequence). The CDR3 here is CASSMARETNYGYTF. CDR3 nucleotides: TGTGCCAGTAGTATGGCTCGGGAGACTAACTATGGCTACACCTTC.

The CDR3 region has the DNA TGCAGCGTTAGGCGGGACCTGAAGGCCGGGGAGCTGTTTTTT. Residues: CSVRRDLKAGELFF. The rearrangement uses TRBV29-1 and TRBJ2-2, with a possible D match to TRBD2 (6 bases). The germline gives CDR1 SQVTM, CDR2 ANQGSEA. V shed 5 bases and J shed 6 bases, with 16 bases lying between them. This CDR3 is 14 amino acids long.

This chain connects TRBV4-1 to TRBJ2-3, with 10 bases aligning to TRBD1. V lost 4 bases to trimming and J lost 1 base; unmatched junction nucleotides: 2. This CDR3 region has 15 residues. Germline V lookup: CDR1 MGHRA, CDR2 YSYEKL. Written as DNA, the CDR3 is TGCGCCAGCAGCCGCGGACAGGGGGGCACAGATACGCAGTATTTT. Amino acids: CASSRGQGGTDTQYF.

V gene TRBV19 combines with J gene TRBJ1-4; 8 bases line up with TRBD1. This CDR3 has 13 residues. V was clipped by 6 bases and J by 3 bases; unmatched bases: 0. CDR1 and CDR2 from the germline V gene are LNHDA and SQIVND (reference sequence). The CDR3 nucleotides read TGTGCCAGTAGGGGACAGGCTAATGAAAAACTGTTTTTT. It is translated as CASRGQANEKLFF.

The V call is TRBV28, the J call TRBJ1-5; D remains unclear. The germline gives CDR1 MDHEN, CDR2 SYDVKM. The CDR3 runs 16 residues. Trimming cost V 3 bases and J 7 bases, with 19 bases left between them. In DNA form, the CDR3 reads TGTGCCAGCAGTTTGCCCGCGCTAGTCCCTTTCCAGCCCCAGCATTTT. Translating gives CASSLPALVPFQPQHF.

The rearrangement uses TRBV7-3 and TRBJ2-7; the match to TRBD2 covers 12 bases. The V and J ends lost 4 bases and 4 bases, in that order; junction bases with no gene match: 8. In germline, CDR1 is SGHTA, CDR2 FQGTGA. The CDR3 runs 16 residues. Here the CDR3 reads CASSSRTSGELYEQYF. DNA of the CDR3: TGTGCCAGCAGCTCCCGGACTAGCGGGGAGCTTTACGAGCAGTACTTC. The complete variable domain, with remaining parts taken from reference TRBV7-3 and TRBJ2-7, reads GAGVSQTPSNKVTEKGKYVELRCDPISGHTALYWYRQSLGQGPEFLIYFQGTGAADDSGLPNDRFFAVRPEGSVSTLKIQRTERGDSAVYLCASSSRTSGELYEQYFGPGTRLTVT.